This paragraph reports one TCR beta chain. V was shortened by 2 bases and J by 3 bases, with 7 bases between the two germline ends. Germline V CDR1 and CDR2: MDHEN, SYDVKM. This CDR3 region has 13 residues. This sample stems from a study of blood T cell repertoires in COVID-19. Turning to the study itself: The samples span acute and convalescent COVID-19 from the United States, Italy and Spain. Sources were T cells, B-cell-depleted T cells, or PBMCs; the material itself was cDNA or gDNA.

In the authors' workflow: Cell counts per sample came from amplifying reference gene primers. Here immunoSEQ multiplex PCR was the method, and the copy in TCRdb shows in-frame clones only, minus some. From that table come the V and J calls and clone size; the DNA was used to work out D and trimming. The data show fewer than 45,000 clones, approximately 85% seen once. Sequenced input: peripheral blood. The chain has TRBV28 and TRBJ1-2; D is ambiguous. The receptor was derived from a woman over 75 with acute or convalescent COVID-19. The DNA of the CDR3 is TGTGCCAGCAGTTTAAACTCGGACTATGGCTACACCTTC. Protein sequence: CASSLNSDYGYTF.